A single sample is the source of the 19 T cell receptor beta chains below, sequenced in a study of human CD8 memory T cell subsets. It was UMI-labeled 5' RACE by which the TCR beta libraries were made. TCRdb re-called the 5' RACE reads and shows each CDR3 protein once, DNA omitted. The table lists roughly 18,000 distinct CDR3 sequences, with about 5.4% in the top ten. The sequencing sample was made of CD8+ T cells from PBMCs. These receptors all stem from a human donor in good health.

This chain links TRBV29-1 with TRBJ1-1. CDR3 length equals 12 residues. Per the germline V gene, CDR1 is SQVTM and CDR2 is ANQGSEA. The CDR3 sequence is CSVERENTEAFF.

Frequency places this clonotype as medium-sized. The chain links TRBV7-9 to TRBJ1-5; TCRdb's D gene call, TRBD1, goes unchecked for lack of DNA. Germline CDR1 reads SEHNR; CDR2 reads FQNEAQ (reference sequence). This CDR3 is built from 12 residues. The CDR3 protein is CASEGGNQPQHF.

V usage is TRBV13 and J usage is TRBJ2-7; lacking DNA, the TRBD2 call made by TCRdb goes unchecked. Germline CDR1 is PRHDT and CDR2 is FYEKMQ (reference sequence). The CDR3 has 16 residues. The CDR3 sequence: CASSSGGAGSMDEQYF.

J is TRBJ2-5 and V is TRBV28; TCRdb outputs TRBD1, but without DNA this stays unchecked. The CDR3 spans 17 residues. Germline assignment: CDR1 MDHEN and CDR2 SYDVKM. CDR3 amino acids: CASSPGKGSLYQETQYF.

The gene calls are TRBV6-1 and TRBJ2-1; TCRdb selects TRBD1, and the lack of DNA leaves this call unchecked. This CDR3 region has 15 residues. CDR1 is MNHNS and CDR2 is SASEGT in the germline V gene. CDR3 protein: CASRESSGGYNEQFF.

This chain uses TRBV20-1 with TRBJ2-3; as DNA is missing, the TRBD1 call by TCRdb cannot be tested. The CDR3 covers 16 residues. Germline V gives CDR1 DFQATT, CDR2 SNEGSKA (reference sequence). The CDR3 loop reads CSARGRQEGRTDTQYF.

This chain uses TRBV28 with TRBJ1-5; TCRdb picks TRBD1, but there is no DNA to check that call. Germline V lookup: CDR1 MDHEN, CDR2 SYDVKM. The CDR3 runs 16 residues. This CDR3 is CASSPGTGPYRIAQHF.

V gene TRBV3-1 combines with J gene TRBJ2-7; the D call from TCRdb, TRBD1, cannot be confirmed without DNA. This CDR3 comprises 14 residues. Germline V gene sequence: CDR1 LGHDT, CDR2 YNNKEL (reference sequence). The CDR3 sequence: CASSPSIYQGVQYF.

This chain links TRBV5-5 with TRBJ1-1; TCRdb proposes TRBD1, but this gene call is untestable without DNA. Germline loops: CDR1 SGHKS, CDR2 YYEKEE (reference sequence). The CDR3 has 14 residues. The CDR3 loop reads CASSAWEGTGMAFF.

The V and J genes are TRBV6-1 and TRBJ2-7; the TRBD1 assignment by TCRdb is unverifiable without DNA. This CDR3 spans 13 amino acids. Per the germline V gene, CDR1 is MNHNS and CDR2 is SASEGT. The CDR3: CASGTGGTYEQYF.

J is TRBJ1-2 and V is TRBV20-1. The CDR3 is 15 amino acids. Germline V lookup: CDR1 DFQATT, CDR2 SNEGSKA (reference sequence). CDR3 amino acids: CSARDKKSTNYGYTF.

CDR3: CASSPPNDSNQPQHF. The chain employs TRBV28 and TRBJ1-5. The CDR3 extends over 15 amino acids. Looked up from germline, CDR1 is MDHEN and CDR2 is SYDVKM. The whole variable domain, remainder taken from reference TRBV28 and TRBJ1-5, is DVKVTQSSRYLVKRTGEKVFLECVQDMDHENMFWYRQDPGLGLRLIYFSYDVKMKEKGDIPEGYSVSREKKERFSLILESASTNQTSMYLCASSPPNDSNQPQHFGDGTRLSIL.

The V gene is TRBV4-1, the J gene TRBJ2-1. The CDR3 sequence is 12 residues long. CDR1 is MGHRA and CDR2 is YSYEKL in the germline V gene. The CDR3 is CASSQDLYEQFF.

The chain recombines TRBV15 with TRBJ1-1. The CDR3 is 14 residues long. Germline loops: CDR1 LNHNV, CDR2 YYDKDF (reference sequence). The CDR3 spells CATSRDGRNTEAFF. The full variable domain, completed using reference TRBV15 and TRBJ1-1, is DAMVIQNPRYQVTQFGKPVTLSCSQTLNHNVMYWYQQKSSQAPKLLFHYYDKDFNNEADTPDNFQSRRPNTSFCFLDIRSPGLGDTAMYLCATSRDGRNTEAFFGQGTRLTVV.

The rearrangement links TRBV28 to TRBJ2-7. Germline CDR1 reads MDHEN; CDR2 reads SYDVKM. The length of the CDR3 is 14 residues. CDR3: CASSTAMEFYEQYF.

The chain has TRBV29-1 and TRBJ1-1; the D gene TCRdb calls, TRBD1, cannot be checked with no DNA. The CDR3 is made up of 12 amino acids. CDR1 SQVTM and CDR2 ANQGSEA come from the germline V gene. The CDR3 reads CSVEGVQYEAFF. The whole variable domain, filled in from reference TRBV29-1 and TRBJ1-1, reads SAVISQKPSRDICQRGTSLTIQCQVDSQVTMMFWYRQQPGQSLTLIATANQGSEATYESGFVIDKFPISRPNLTFSTLTVSNMSPEDSSIYLCSVEGVQYEAFFGQGTRLTVV.

The rearrangement uses TRBV4-3 and TRBJ1-2. This CDR3 is built from 16 residues. Germline V gives CDR1 LGHNA, CDR2 YSLEER. CDR3 region: CASSQDLSSANYGYTF.

The chain joins TRBV28 to TRBJ2-7; the TCRdb call, TRBD1, lacks DNA for checking. Germline V gene data show CDR1 as MDHEN and CDR2 as SYDVKM. The length of the CDR3 is 13 residues. CDR3: CASSFGTGNEQYF.

CDR3 residues: CASSQGYRESGGYTF. The chain joins TRBV11-2 to TRBJ1-2; TCRdb reports TRBD1, a call that lacks DNA to check it against. The CDR3 is made up of 15 amino acids. The V gene's germline CDR1 is SGHAT and CDR2 FQNNGV.